The rows below give T cell receptor beta chains drawn from one sample of a study of resident and recirculating memory T cells in vitiligo. Profiling relied on immunoSEQ multiplex PCR, and the TCRdb table lists in-frame clones only, not all of them. This table holds 60,000 to 80,000 clones, approximately 90% found once. What was sequenced was blood. The origin of the receptors is a male donor with vitiligo. Each CDR3 is given without its conserved first and last residue.

V gene | CDR3 protein
TRBV27 | ASSLYYGGQQKLF
TRBV18 | ASSPVGVSNTEAF
TRBV28 | ASSLFTGGVDEQY
TRBV7-9 | ATQTNGGSPLH
TRBV2 | ASKPDREETQY
TRBV4-1 | ASSQGSQVYSYNEQF
TRBV9 | ASSVATGGGTTDTQY
TRBV6-5 | ASSLRGASTDTQY
TRBV9 | ASSERGTNEKLF
TRBV11-2 | ASSLVRLRTDMNTEAF
TRBV10-3 | AISEAEEDTQY
TRBV9 | ASSPTGEDTEAF
TRBV6-5 | ASSQGAWYGYT
TRBV7-2 | ASSVHLGVYYGYT
TRBV19 | ASSSTGIANEKLF
TRBV25-1 | ASSESGGANTGELF
TRBV9 | ASALLGSSKNEQF
TRBV7-3 | ASGGLLAEAF
TRBV4-1 | ASSRAGRQETQY
TRBV18 | ASSHPEGALMYGYT
TRBV9 | ASSVDSYGYT
TRBV25-1 | ASSEPRDRGSGANVLT
TRBV6-5 | ASRQGADSNQPQH
TRBV19 | ASSGLGTGQETQY
TRBV11-2 | ASSLAQITEAF
TRBV6-6 | ASSDSLTGRGGTQY
TRBV5-4 | ASSTTGAEAF
TRBV7-6 | ASSSRQNEETQY
TRBV28 | ASSILQDQETQY
TRBV5-4 | ASSGGSLAGDTGELF
TRBV7-2 | ASSRSGAEYNEQF
TRBV7-2 | ASSLPAGGAGQY
TRBV30 | AWMNRANTEAF
TRBV7-9 | ASSLAGQVIEAF
TRBV5-1 | ASSLGDSQETQY
TRBV21-1 | ASGAWVGGAINGQNIQY
TRBV11-3 | ASSSGQDNSPLH
TRBV30 | AWSVSQNYGYT
TRBV28 | ASRTGTGTIGSNQPQH
TRBV5-4 | ASSPSFPDSYEQY
TRBV5-4 | ASSLLLASQETQY
TRBV27 | ASSLKAGFSSYEQY
TRBV19 | ASRGITLNQPQH
TRBV6-1 | ASSEEQGLRDTIY
TRBV7-2 | ASSLYRAAEAF
TRBV4-1 | ASSERRWSTEAF
TRBV6-1 | ASDRGAPTYGYT
TRBV5-6 | ASRSPVLDRGLKGYT
TRBV4-2 | ASSREGNTEAF
TRBV11-2 | ASSLVTGSNSPLH
TRBV19 | ASSGGYNSPLH
TRBV10-3 | AISDSGGELSVT
TRBV9 | ASSVRILAGPGELF